The rows below give T cell receptor beta chains drawn from one sample of a study of PD-L1 blockade in urothelial cancer. The method was immunoSEQ multiplex PCR; TCRdb's version includes in-frame clones alone and lacks a portion of them. The profile shows about 87,000 clones, roughly nine tenths of them singletons. Specimen: PBMCs, collected around atezolizumab (anti-PD-L1) treatment. The receptors here all came from a woman aged 80 or older with urothelial cancer. Both conserved end residues are part of each CDR3. The D gene is left open where the match is weak. Clone size is shown for a subset of rows, as once, few, many or a class of expanded clone.

abundance	d_gene	j_gene	v_gene	CDR3aa	CDR3nt
NA	NA	TRBJ1-5	TRBV28	CASSLARVQPQHF	TGTGCCAGCAGTTTAGCTCGAGTTCAGCCCCAGCATTTT
NA	TRBD1	TRBJ2-3	TRBV5-1	CASSLYRTGTSDTQYF	TGCGCCAGCAGTTTGTACCGGACAGGTACCTCGGATACGCAGTATTTT
NA	NA	TRBJ1-5	TRBV5-1	CASSWGGIDQPQHF	TGCGCCAGCAGCTGGGGGGGAATCGATCAGCCCCAGCATTTT
NA	NA	TRBJ1-2	TRBV18	CASSPSGGNYGYTF	TGTGCCAGCTCACCATCCGGCGGGAACTATGGCTACACCTTC
NA	NA	TRBJ1-1	TRBV19	CASSIRENTEAFF	TGTGCCAGTAGTATTCGGGAGAACACTGAAGCTTTCTTT
NA	TRBD1	TRBJ1-5	TRBV28	CASTSHRGLSNNQPQHF	TGTGCCAGCACAAGTCACAGGGGGCTTAGTAACAATCAGCCCCAGCATTTT
NA	NA	TRBJ2-1	TRBV6-1	CASSEGYSYNEQFF	TGTGCCAGCAGTGAGGGCTACTCCTACAATGAGCAGTTCTTC
NA	TRBD2	TRBJ2-3	TRBV27	CASSLFPPLLAGFDTQYF	TGTGCCAGCAGTTTATTCCCCCCCCTACTAGCGGGATTCGATACGCAGTATTTT
once	NA	TRBJ2-2	TRBV7-3	CASSLRGLPIGELFF	TGTGCCAGCAGCTTAAGGGGACTCCCTATCGGGGAGCTGTTTTTT
NA	NA	TRBJ2-6	TRBV4-1	CASSQDASPGANVLTF	TGCGCCAGCAGCCAAGATGCGAGTCCTGGGGCCAACGTCCTGACTTTC
NA	TRBD2	TRBJ2-7	TRBV7-3	CASSLKGGDEQYF	TGTGCCAGCAGCTTAAAGGGAGGGGACGAGCAGTACTTC
NA	TRBD1	TRBJ2-3	TRBV5-6	CASSFGQGTDTQYF	TGTGCCAGCAGTTTTGGACAGGGCACAGATACGCAGTATTTT
NA	NA	TRBJ2-3	TRBV30	CAWQAVTSTDTQYF	TGTGCCTGGCAGGCAGTTACTAGCACAGATACGCAGTATTTT
NA	TRBD1	TRBJ1-1	TRBV11-2	CASSKTGLNTEAFF	TGTGCCAGCAGCAAGACAGGGTTAAACACTGAAGCTTTCTTT
NA	TRBD2	TRBJ2-2	TRBV5-1	CASSPGGAHTGELFF	TGCGCCAGCTCTCCGGGGGGGGCGCACACCGGGGAGCTGTTTTTT
NA	NA	TRBJ1-5	TRBV19	CASSRSQVNNQPQHF	TGTGCCAGTAGTAGGTCACAGGTGAACAATCAGCCCCAGCATTTT
NA	NA	TRBJ2-2	TRBV5-8	CASGPGGGELFF	TGTGCCAGCGGTCCCGGGGGCGGGGAGCTGTTTTTT
few	TRBD1	TRBJ1-2	TRBV5-1	CASTLAGGVSGYTF	TGCGCCAGCACCCTGGCAGGGGGAGTCAGCGGCTACACCTTC
NA	TRBD2	TRBJ2-1	TRBV7-3	CASSLSVGLAGGNEQFF	TGTGCCAGCAGCTTAAGTGTCGGGCTAGCGGGTGGTAATGAGCAGTTCTTC
NA	TRBD1	TRBJ2-1	TRBV7-8	CASSPTGGSYNEQFF	TGTGCCAGCAGCCCAACAGGGGGCTCCTACAATGAGCAGTTCTTC
NA	NA	TRBJ1-1	TRBV28	CASSPPGGEFEAFF	TGTGCCAGCAGTCCCCCCGGGGGAGAGTTTGAAGCTTTCTTT
NA	NA	TRBJ2-5	TRBV27	CASSFQREETQYF	TGTGCCAGCAGTTTTCAGCGGGAAGAGACCCAGTACTTC
NA	TRBD2	TRBJ2-5	TRBV2	CASRTLAGQETQYF	TGTGCCAGCAGGACCCTAGCGGGCCAAGAGACCCAGTACTTC
NA	NA	TRBJ1-1	TRBV6-6	CASFFGRENTEAFF	TGTGCCTCCTTCTTTGGGCGGGAGAACACTGAAGCTTTCTTT
NA	NA	TRBJ2-7	TRBV6-5	CASSSRTEQYF	TGTGCCAGCAGCTCTCGGACAGAGCAGTACTTC
NA	NA	TRBJ2-5	TRBV18	CASSTGIKQETQYF	TGTGCCAGCTCAACCGGGATCAAGCAAGAGACCCAGTACTTC
NA	NA	TRBJ2-1	TRBV7-9	CASSLGQQTVHQFF	TGTGCCAGCAGCTTAGGACAGCAGACTGTGCACCAGTTCTTC
NA	NA	TRBJ2-1	TRBV4-2	CASSQEGEQFF	TGTGCCAGCAGCCAGGAGGGCGAGCAGTTCTTC
NA	TRBD1	TRBJ1-2	TRBV7-8	CASSLSPGTANYGYTF	TGTGCCAGCAGCTTAAGCCCCGGGACAGCTAACTATGGCTACACCTTC
NA	NA	TRBJ2-5	TRBV5-8	CAGALNLGTQYF	TGTGCCGGGGCCCTCAACCTGGGGACCCAGTACTTC
NA	TRBD1	TRBJ1-1	TRBV19	CASSEDRGHTEAFF	TGTGCCAGTAGTGAGGACAGGGGGCACACTGAAGCTTTCTTT
NA	NA	TRBJ2-1	TRBV14	CASSQDRQGKQFF	TGTGCCAGCAGCCAAGATCGTCAGGGTAAGCAGTTCTTC
once	NA	TRBJ2-1	TRBV6-1	CASSDPPGGSGSYNEQFF	TGTGCCAGCAGTGATCCCCCAGGGGGGAGCGGGAGTTACAATGAGCAGTTCTTC
NA	TRBD1	TRBJ1-3	TRBV9	CASSARDSSGNTIYF	TGTGCCAGCAGCGCCAGGGACAGCTCTGGAAACACCATATATTTT
NA	TRBD1	TRBJ2-3	TRBV9	CASSVGDRVTDTQYF	TGTGCCAGCAGCGTAGGGGACAGGGTCACAGATACGCAGTATTTT
NA	TRBD1	TRBJ1-5	TRBV10-3	CAISDPGQIHQPQHF	TGTGCCATCAGTGACCCGGGACAGATTCATCAGCCCCAGCATTTT
NA	TRBD1	TRBJ1-4	TRBV28	CASSLLSTGDEKLFF	TGTGCCAGCAGTTTATTGTCGACAGGGGATGAAAAACTGTTTTTT
NA	NA	TRBJ1-2	TRBV6-5	CASNYNSGTSYGYTF	TGTGCCAGCAACTACAACTCCGGGACATCTTATGGCTACACCTTC
NA	NA	TRBJ1-1	TRBV5-1	CASSFGQQVMNTEAFF	TGCGCCAGCAGCTTCGGCCAACAGGTAATGAACACTGAAGCTTTCTTT
NA	TRBD2	TRBJ2-1	TRBV6-5	CASSYSGRTRNEQFF	TGTGCCAGCAGTTACAGCGGGAGAACAAGGAATGAGCAGTTCTTC
NA	TRBD2	TRBJ2-7	TRBV11-2	CASSPIAGGSSYEQYF	TGTGCCAGCAGCCCGATAGCGGGAGGGAGCTCCTACGAGCAGTACTTC
NA	NA	TRBJ1-5	TRBV6-5	CASSYSAGARNQPQHF	TGTGCCAGCAGTTACTCGGCAGGGGCGCGCAATCAGCCCCAGCATTTT
NA	TRBD2	TRBJ2-1	TRBV28	CASRLAGKKYNEQFF	TGTGCCAGCAGGCTAGCGGGAAAGAAATACAATGAGCAGTTCTTC
NA	NA	TRBJ1-5	TRBV5-8	CASSLGPGQPQHF	TGTGCCAGCAGCTTGGGCCCCGGGCAGCCCCAGCATTTT
NA	NA	TRBJ1-1	TRBV28	CASSTGFNTEAFF	TGTGCCAGCAGTACAGGGTTTAACACTGAAGCTTTCTTT
NA	NA	TRBJ2-5	TRBV5-1	CASSPTIGPIRTQYF	TGCGCCAGCAGTCCCACTATCGGCCCTATTAGGACCCAGTACTTC
NA	NA	TRBJ2-5	TRBV5-1	CASRTAETQYF	TGCGCCAGCAGGACAGCCGAGACCCAGTACTTC
NA	TRBD2	TRBJ2-2	TRBV30	CAWKRSGRAYSGELFF	TGTGCCTGGAAAAGGAGCGGGAGGGCCTATAGCGGGGAGCTGTTTTTT
NA	NA	TRBJ2-1	TRBV6-1	CASGAGVNEQFF	TGTGCCAGCGGGGCAGGGGTAAATGAGCAGTTCTTC
NA	NA	TRBJ2-2	TRBV27	CASSLGGSNTGELFF	TGTGCCAGCAGTTTAGGAGGTTCGAACACCGGGGAGCTGTTTTTT